This T cell receptor beta chain was profiled in a study of OX40 agonist ivuxolimab in advanced cancers. Looking at the study overall: Mean age 60 years, range about 23 to 80; roughly 80% male.

The CDR3 has 15 residues. The V gene end was trimmed by 3 bases and the J gene end by 3 bases; junction bases not matched to a gene: 2. Per germline, CDR1 SEHNR and CDR2 FQNEAQ (reference sequence). On cycle 4 day 1 and cycle 7 day 1, as well as at baseline, blood was sampled. Assay: immunoSEQ multiplex PCR; the TCRdb copy retains only in-frame clones and omits some. Of 85,000 to 120,000 clones listed, about nine tenths are singletons. This chain joins TRBV7-9 and TRBJ2-5; 12 nucleotides align to TRBD2. The sequencing here drew on CD4+ or CD8+ T cells sorted from blood, taken in a trial of the OX40 agonist ivuxolimab. The origin of this receptor is an adult with an advanced solid tumor such as melanoma, head and neck, liver or kidney cancer. In DNA, the CDR3 is TGTGCCAGCAGCTTCCGACTAGCGGGGGAAGAGACCCAGTACTTC. Protein product: CASSFRLAGEETQYF.